These 17 T cell receptor beta chains originate from one sample sequenced in a study of blood T cell repertoires in COVID-19. Using immunoSEQ multiplex PCR, the repertoire was profiled, and TCRdb retains in-frame clones only, with some absent. The profile shows about 160,000 clones, roughly 90% of them singletons. Sample: peripheral blood. The origin of the receptors is a woman aged 60 to 75 who had recovered from COVID-19.

The chain combines TRBV5-1 with TRBJ2-5; 9 nucleotides align to TRBD1. The CDR3 loop spans 15 amino acids. Germline V gene lookup returns CDR1 SGHRS and CDR2 YFSETQ. V trimming: 4 bases; J trimming: 0 bases; junction bases outside the gene matches: 4. CDR3 sequence (DNA): TGCGCCAGCAGCGAACAGGGGGCCAACCAAGAGACCCAGTACTTC. Its translation is CASSEQGANQETQYF.

In regard to this clone: This CDR3 is also generated by other DNA sequences in the sample. This chain joins TRBV5-1 and TRBJ1-5; 9 nucleotides agree with TRBD1. Germline V gene sequence: CDR1 SGHRS, CDR2 YFSETQ. This CDR3 is 14 amino acids long. The junction had 5 bases not matched to a gene; V was cut back by 4 bases and J by 6 bases. CDR3 amino acids: CASSPGQGGQPQHF. The CDR3 nucleotides are TGCGCCAGCAGCCCGGGACAGGGCGGTCAGCCCCAGCATTTT.

In its sample, this clone was seen many times. V and J are TRBV18 and TRBJ1-1; 7 bases are shared with TRBD1. V lost 6 bases to trimming and J lost 7 bases; unmatched junction nucleotides: 11. CDR1 is KGHSH, CDR2 LQKENI, per germline. CDR3 length: 14 residues. The CDR3 region has the DNA TGTGCCAGCTCGCGATCCGGGACAGCCGATGAAGCTTTCTTT. Its protein product is CASSRSGTADEAFF.

The chain uses TRBV6-5 and TRBJ1-5, with TRBD1 matching 9 bases. Germline values: CDR1 MNHEY, CDR2 SVGAGI. J was trimmed by 12 bases and V by 2 bases; bases with no gene match: 5. The CDR3 has 13 residues. The CDR3 sequence: CASSYAGTGIQHF. The CDR3 DNA reads as TGTGCCAGCAGTTACGCCGGGACAGGGATCCAGCATTTT.

The chain combines TRBV12-5 with TRBJ1-2; 8 bases line up with TRBD1. Germline assignment: CDR1 LGHNT and CDR2 FRNRAP. This CDR3 spans 13 amino acids. Germline trimming cut 2 bases from V and 4 bases from J; bases unmatched to any gene: 0. This CDR3 is CASGLTGGYGYTF. The CDR3 DNA follows: TGTGCTAGTGGTTTGACAGGGGGCTATGGCTACACCTTC.

The gene calls are TRBV4-2 and TRBJ2-3, with TRBD2 as a possible D gene (6 bases). The CDR3 is made up of 15 amino acids. Germline CDR1 is LGHNA and CDR2 is YNFKEQ. The germline V and J ends were trimmed by 0 bases and 0 bases, with 7 bases remaining between them. CDR3 DNA sequence: TGTGCCAGCAGCCAAGATCGGGGGAGCACAGATACGCAGTATTTT. Residues: CASSQDRGSTDTQYF.

This clone appeared once. The chain employs TRBV24-1 and TRBJ2-2, with TRBD1 matching over 9 bases. Trimming cost V 3 bases and J 3 bases; bases outside gene matches: 4. The CDR3 consists of 16 residues. Germline CDR1 and CDR2: KGHDR and SFDVKD. In DNA, the CDR3 is TGTGCCACCAGTGATCGAGACAGGGGGGACACCGGGGAGCTGTTTTTT. Its translation is CATSDRDRGDTGELFF.

The chain uses TRBV5-1 and TRBJ2-7, with 7 nucleotides matching TRBD2. The CDR3 spans 13 residues. The germline gives CDR1 SGHRS, CDR2 YFSETQ. After removal of 5 bases from V and 0 bases from J, the junction contained 2 bases not matched to a gene. The CDR3 here is CASRWGGSYEQYF. CDR3 coding DNA: TGCGCCAGCAGGTGGGGGGGCTCCTACGAGCAGTACTTC.

The rearrangement links TRBV12-3 or TRBV12-4 to TRBJ2-5; unclear D gene. Trimming cost V 6 bases and J 3 bases, with 8 bases left between them. The CDR3 contains 12 residues. The CDR3 coding sequence is TGTGCCAGCAGCTATACGGAAGAGACCCAGTACTTC. Protein sequence: CASSYTEETQYF.

The chain has TRBV7-9 and TRBJ2-1, with 9 bases matching TRBD1. The V gene's germline CDR1 is SEHNR and CDR2 FQNEAQ (reference sequence). This CDR3 is 15 amino acids long. Trimming cost V 5 bases and J 5 bases; bases outside gene matches: 7. The DNA for the CDR3 is TGTGCCAGCAGCCCCCGGGACAGGGCAAACAATGAGCAGTTCTTC. Translation: CASSPRDRANNEQFF.

The rearrangement joins TRBV7-8 to TRBJ2-1, with TRBD2 matching 8 bases. The germline V gene has CDR1 SGHVS and CDR2 FQNEAQ. The trim removed 5 bases at V and 8 bases at J, leaving 14 bases unmatched. The CDR3 has 16 residues. CDR3: CASSRPRGGRFDEQFF. CDR3 nucleotide sequence: TGTGCCAGCAGCCGACCCCGGGGGGGCCGGTTCGATGAGCAGTTCTTC. Drawing the rest from reference TRBV7-8 and TRBJ2-1, the complete variable domain is GAGVSQSPRYKVAKRGQDVALRCDPISGHVSLFWYQQALGQGPEFLTYFQNEAQLDKSGLPSDRFFAERPEGSVSTLKIQRTQQEDSAVYLCASSRPRGGRFDEQFFGPGTRLTVL.

V and J are TRBV28 and TRBJ1-4; 9 bases match TRBD1. The germline CDR1 and CDR2 sequences are MDHEN and SYDVKM. The V gene end was trimmed by 6 bases and the J gene end by 8 bases; junction bases not matched to a gene: 16. The CDR3 totals 17 residues. CDR3 region: CASRGQGGGLDSEKLFF. CDR3 bases: TGTGCCAGCAGGGGACAGGGCGGGGGTCTGGATTCCGAAAAACTGTTTTTT. Filled out from reference TRBV28 and TRBJ1-4, the complete variable domain reads DVKVTQSSRYLVKRTGEKVFLECVQDMDHENMFWYRQDPGLGLRLIYFSYDVKMKEKGDIPEGYSVSREKKERFSLILESASTNQTSMYLCASRGQGGGLDSEKLFFGSGTQLSVL.

This clone was seen a few times. The chain is built from TRBV2 and TRBJ1-4; possible D gene TRBD1, 5 bases. V was pared by 11 bases and J by 4 bases, with 17 bases between. There are 14 residues in the CDR3. Germline loops: CDR1 SNHLY, CDR2 FYNNEI. Written as DNA, the CDR3 is TGTGCCGGAGGGACTGGGGTGCGTAATGAAAAACTGTTTTTT. Amino acid sequence: CAGGTGVRNEKLFF. Full variable domain (rest looked up from reference TRBV2 and TRBJ1-4): EPEVTQTPSHQVTQMGQEVILRCVPISNHLYFYWYRQILGQKVEFLVSFYNNEISEKSEIFDDQFSVERPDGSNFTLKIRSTKLEDSAMYFCAGGTGVRNEKLFFGSGTQLSVL.

The chain carries TRBV4-3 and TRBJ2-7; 8 bases match TRBD2. Germline-derived CDR1 and CDR2 are LGHNA and YSLEER. The CDR3 totals 14 residues. V trimming: 2 bases; J trimming: 2 bases; junction bases outside the gene matches: 2. In DNA form, the CDR3 reads TGCGCCAGCAGCCAAATAGCGGGGACCTACGAGCAGTACTTC. Translation: CASSQIAGTYEQYF.

The chain couples TRBV6-5 to TRBJ1-2, with D unclear. V shed 2 bases and J shed 5 bases, with 15 bases lying between them. The CDR3 is 15 amino acids. The germline CDR1 and CDR2 sequences are MNHEY and SVGAGI. The CDR3 spells CASSYAESVTYGYTF. The CDR3 DNA is TGTGCCAGCAGTTACGCTGAGTCGGTTACTTATGGCTACACCTTC.

V is TRBV18 and J is TRBJ2-1; weak D call: TRBD2 (6 bases). Germline V gene data show CDR1 as KGHSH and CDR2 as LQKENI. CDR3 size: 15 residues. Deletions cut 6 bases from V and 2 bases from J, with 14 bases between. The CDR3 protein is CASSFGGVTYNEQFF. The CDR3 DNA sequence: TGTGCCAGCTCCTTCGGAGGGGTCACCTACAATGAGCAGTTCTTC.

This clone was detected only once. The chain has TRBV6-6 and TRBJ1-1; 9 bases are shared with TRBD1. The CDR3 runs 16 residues. CDR1 is MNHNY, CDR2 SVGAGI, per germline (reference sequence). With 2 bases clipped from V and 1 base from J, the junction kept 5 bases outside the gene matches. CDR3 region: CASSYEEGQGNTEAFF. CDR3 DNA sequence: TGTGCCAGCAGTTACGAAGAGGGACAGGGGAACACTGAAGCTTTCTTT.